This TCR beta chain was observed in a study of blood T cell repertoires in COVID-19. Across the whole study: There were acute and convalescent COVID-19 samples, and they came from the United States, Italy and Spain. Sources were T cells, B-cell-depleted T cells, or PBMCs; the material itself was cDNA or gDNA.

Per the authors' pipeline: Using reference gene primer amplification, nucleated cell counts were estimated. This table comes from immunoSEQ multiplex PCR, and its TCRdb copy is limited to in-frame clones, with some not included. From that table come the V and J calls and clone size; the DNA was used to work out D and trimming. Here the sample spans about 59,000 clones, 90% to 95% being singletons. Germline loops: CDR1 SGHVS, CDR2 FNYEAQ. The CDR3 spans 14 residues. Trimming at V came to 5 bases and at J to 3 bases, leaving 4 bases not matched to a gene. The rearrangement uses TRBV7-6 and TRBJ1-5; TRBD1 matches 7 bases. The receptor was derived from a human donor in a cohort sampled during active COVID-19. Material for sequencing was peripheral blood. For the CDR3, the DNA is TGTGCCAGCAGCCTCGGGACAGTCAATCAGCCCCAGCATTTT. This sequence encodes CASSLGTVNQPQHF.